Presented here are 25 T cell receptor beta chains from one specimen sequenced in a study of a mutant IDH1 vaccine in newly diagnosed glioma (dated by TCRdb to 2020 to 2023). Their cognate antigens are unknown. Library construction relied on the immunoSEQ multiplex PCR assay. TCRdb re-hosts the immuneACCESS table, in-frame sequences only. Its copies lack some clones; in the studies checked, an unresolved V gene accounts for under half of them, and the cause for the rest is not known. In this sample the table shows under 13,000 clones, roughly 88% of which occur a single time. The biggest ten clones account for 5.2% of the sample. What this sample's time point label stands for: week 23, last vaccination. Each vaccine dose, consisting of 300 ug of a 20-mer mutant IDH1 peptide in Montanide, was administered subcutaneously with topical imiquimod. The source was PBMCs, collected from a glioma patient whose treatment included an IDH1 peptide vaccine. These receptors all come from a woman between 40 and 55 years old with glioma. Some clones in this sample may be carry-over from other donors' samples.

CDR3 region: CASSDGNTGELFF. In nucleotides, the CDR3 is TGTGCCAGCAGCGACGGAAACACCGGGGAGCTGTTTTTT. The genes are TRBV27 and TRBJ2-2; D is unresolved. In germline, CDR1 is MNHEY, CDR2 SMNVEV (reference sequence). V gave up 6 bases and J gave up 2 bases, with 7 bases separating them. This CDR3 comprises 13 residues.

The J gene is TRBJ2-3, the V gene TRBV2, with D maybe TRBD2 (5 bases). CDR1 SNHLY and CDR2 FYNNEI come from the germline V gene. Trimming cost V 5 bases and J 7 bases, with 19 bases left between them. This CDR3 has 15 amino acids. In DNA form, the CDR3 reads TGTGCCAGCAGTTTCGGACTCGGTGTTGGGTATACGCAGTATTTT. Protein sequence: CASSFGLGVGYTQYF.

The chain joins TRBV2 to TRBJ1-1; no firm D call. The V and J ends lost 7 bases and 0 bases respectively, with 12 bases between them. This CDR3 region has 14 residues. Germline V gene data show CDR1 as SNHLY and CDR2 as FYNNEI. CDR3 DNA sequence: TGTGCCAGCACCTTGGGCAGGATGAACACTGAAGCTTTCTTT. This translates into CASTLGRMNTEAFF.

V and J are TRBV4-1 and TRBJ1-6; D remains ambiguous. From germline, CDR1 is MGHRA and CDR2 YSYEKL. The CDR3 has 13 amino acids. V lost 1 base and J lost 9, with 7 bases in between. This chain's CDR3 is CASSQANSSPLHF. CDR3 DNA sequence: TGCGCCAGCAGCCAAGCCAACAGTTCACCCCTCCACTTT.

As DNA, the CDR3 is TGCGCCAGCAGTGATGGGACTTCCGTCTACGAGCAGTACTTC. Residues: CASSDGTSVYEQYF. This rearrangement joins TRBV10-1 to TRBJ2-7, with a weak D call TRBD2 (6 bases). This CDR3 has 14 residues. Per the germline V gene, CDR1 is WNHNN and CDR2 is SYGVQD (reference sequence). V was shortened by 3 bases and J by 3 bases, with 12 bases between the two germline ends.

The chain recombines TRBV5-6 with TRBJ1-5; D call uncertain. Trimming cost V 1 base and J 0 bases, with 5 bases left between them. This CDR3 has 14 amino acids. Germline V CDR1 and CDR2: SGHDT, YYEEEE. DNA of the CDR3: TGTGCCAGCAGCTTGCAGAATAGCAATCAGCCCCAGCATTTT. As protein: CASSLQNSNQPQHF.

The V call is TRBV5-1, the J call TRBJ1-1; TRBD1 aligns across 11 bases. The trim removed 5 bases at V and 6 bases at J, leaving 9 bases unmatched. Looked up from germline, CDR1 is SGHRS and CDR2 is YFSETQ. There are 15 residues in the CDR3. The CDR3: CASRPRTGGSAEAFF. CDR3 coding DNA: TGCGCCAGCAGGCCCCGGACAGGGGGCTCAGCTGAAGCTTTCTTT. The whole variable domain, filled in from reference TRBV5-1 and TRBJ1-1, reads KAGVTQTPRYLIKTRGQQVTLSCSPISGHRSVSWYQQTPGQGLQFLFEYFSETQRNKGNFPGRFSGRQFSNSRSEMNVSTLELGDSALYLCASRPRTGGSAEAFFGQGTRLTVV.

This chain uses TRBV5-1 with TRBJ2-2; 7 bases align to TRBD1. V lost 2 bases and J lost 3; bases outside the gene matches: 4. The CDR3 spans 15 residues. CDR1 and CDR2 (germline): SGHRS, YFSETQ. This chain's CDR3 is CASSFRDSHTGELFF. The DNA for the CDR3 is TGCGCCAGCAGCTTCCGGGACAGTCACACCGGGGAGCTGTTTTTT.

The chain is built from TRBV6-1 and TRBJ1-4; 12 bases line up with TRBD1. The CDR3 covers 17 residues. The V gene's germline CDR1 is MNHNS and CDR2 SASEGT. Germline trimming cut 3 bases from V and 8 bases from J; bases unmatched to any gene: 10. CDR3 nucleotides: TGTGCCAGCAGTGAGGGGACAGGGGGCGCAAAGAGGGAAAAACTGTTTTTT. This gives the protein CASSEGTGGAKREKLFF.

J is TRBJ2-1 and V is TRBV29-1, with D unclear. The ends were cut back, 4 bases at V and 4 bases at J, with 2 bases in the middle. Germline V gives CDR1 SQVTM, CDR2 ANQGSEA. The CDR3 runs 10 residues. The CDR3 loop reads CSVGYNEQFF. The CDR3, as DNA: TGCAGCGTTGGGTACAATGAGCAGTTCTTC.

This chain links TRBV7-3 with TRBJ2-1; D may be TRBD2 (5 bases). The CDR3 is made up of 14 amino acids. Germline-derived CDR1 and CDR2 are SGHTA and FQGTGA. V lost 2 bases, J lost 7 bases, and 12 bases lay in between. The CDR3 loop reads CASSLEGQSNEQFF. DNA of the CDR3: TGTGCCAGCAGCTTAGAGGGCCAGTCGAATGAGCAGTTCTTC. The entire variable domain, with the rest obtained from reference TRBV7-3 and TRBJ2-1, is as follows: GAGVSQTPSNKVTEKGKYVELRCDPISGHTALYWYRQSLGQGPEFLIYFQGTGAADDSGLPNDRFFAVRPEGSVSTLKIQRTERGDSAVYLCASSLEGQSNEQFFGPGTRLTVL.

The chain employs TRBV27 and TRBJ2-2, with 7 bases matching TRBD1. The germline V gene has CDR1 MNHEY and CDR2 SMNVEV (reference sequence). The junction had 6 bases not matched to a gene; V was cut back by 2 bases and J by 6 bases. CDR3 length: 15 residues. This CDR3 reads CASSLQGEVAGELFF. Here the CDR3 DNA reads TGTGCCAGCAGTTTACAGGGGGAAGTCGCCGGGGAGCTGTTTTTT.

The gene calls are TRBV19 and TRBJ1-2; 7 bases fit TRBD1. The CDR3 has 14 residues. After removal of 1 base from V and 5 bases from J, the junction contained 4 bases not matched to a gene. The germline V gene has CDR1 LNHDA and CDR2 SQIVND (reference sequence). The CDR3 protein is CASSIAAGGYGYTF. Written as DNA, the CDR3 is TGTGCCAGTAGTATAGCGGCAGGGGGTTATGGCTACACCTTC.

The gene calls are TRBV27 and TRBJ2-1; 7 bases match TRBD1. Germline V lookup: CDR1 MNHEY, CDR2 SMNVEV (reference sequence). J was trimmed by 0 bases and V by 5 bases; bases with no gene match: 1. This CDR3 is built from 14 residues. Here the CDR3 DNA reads TGTGCCAGCAGTCGGGACAGCTCCTACAATGAGCAGTTCTTC. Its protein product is CASSRDSSYNEQFF.

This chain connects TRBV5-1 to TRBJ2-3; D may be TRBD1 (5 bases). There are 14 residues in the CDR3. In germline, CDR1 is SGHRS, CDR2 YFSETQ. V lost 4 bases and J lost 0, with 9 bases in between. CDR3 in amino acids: CASSTQASTDTQYF. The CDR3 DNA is TGCGCCAGCAGCACACAGGCCAGCACAGATACGCAGTATTTT.

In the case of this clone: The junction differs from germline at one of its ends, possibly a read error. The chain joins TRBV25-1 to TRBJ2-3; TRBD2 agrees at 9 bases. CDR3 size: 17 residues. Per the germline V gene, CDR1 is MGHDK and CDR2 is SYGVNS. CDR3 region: CASSDLRGAGGMDMQYF. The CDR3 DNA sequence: TGTGCCAGCAGTGACCTCCGGGGGGCGGGAGGGATGGATATGCAGTATTTT.

CDR3 sequence: CASSLDLGKGVEQYF. Here the CDR3 DNA reads TGTGCCAGCAGCTTAGATCTCGGTAAGGGAGTCGAGCAGTACTTC. V and J are TRBV11-2 and TRBJ2-7; D perhaps matches TRBD2 (5 bases). With 0 bases removed from V and 6 bases from J, the gap between germline ends came to 15 bases. The CDR3 spans 15 residues. In germline, CDR1 is SGHAT, CDR2 FQNNGV. Combining the CDR3 with reference TRBV11-2 and TRBJ2-7 gives the whole variable domain EAGVAQSPRYKIIEKRQSVAFWCNPISGHATLYWYQQILGQGPKLLIQFQNNGVVDDSQLPKDRFSAERLKGVDSTLKIQPAKLEDSAVYLCASSLDLGKGVEQYFGPGTRLTVT.

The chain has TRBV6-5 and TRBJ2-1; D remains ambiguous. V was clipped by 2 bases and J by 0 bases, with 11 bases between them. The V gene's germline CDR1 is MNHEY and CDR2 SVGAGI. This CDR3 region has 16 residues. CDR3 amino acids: CASSYDTASSYNEQFF. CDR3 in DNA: TGTGCCAGCAGTTACGACACTGCAAGCTCCTACAATGAGCAGTTCTTC.

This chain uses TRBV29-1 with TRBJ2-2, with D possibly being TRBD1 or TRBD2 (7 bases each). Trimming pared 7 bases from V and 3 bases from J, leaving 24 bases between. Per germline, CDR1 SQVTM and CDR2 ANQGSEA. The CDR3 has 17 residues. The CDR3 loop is CSAGRGGGGPHTGELFF. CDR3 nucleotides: TGCAGCGCCGGCCGGGGAGGGGGCGGCCCCCACACCGGGGAGCTGTTTTTT.

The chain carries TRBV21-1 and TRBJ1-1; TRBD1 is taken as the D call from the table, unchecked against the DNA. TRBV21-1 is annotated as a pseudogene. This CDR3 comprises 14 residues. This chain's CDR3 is CASSKGDRNTEAFF. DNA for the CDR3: TGTGCCAGCAGCAAAGGCGACAGGAACACTGAAGCTTTCTTT.

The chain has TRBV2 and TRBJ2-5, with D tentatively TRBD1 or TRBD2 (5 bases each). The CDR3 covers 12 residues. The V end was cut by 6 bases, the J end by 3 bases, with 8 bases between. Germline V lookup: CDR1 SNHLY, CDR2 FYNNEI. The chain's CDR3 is CASRGPEETQYF. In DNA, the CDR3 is TGTGCCAGCAGGGGACCAGAAGAGACCCAGTACTTC.

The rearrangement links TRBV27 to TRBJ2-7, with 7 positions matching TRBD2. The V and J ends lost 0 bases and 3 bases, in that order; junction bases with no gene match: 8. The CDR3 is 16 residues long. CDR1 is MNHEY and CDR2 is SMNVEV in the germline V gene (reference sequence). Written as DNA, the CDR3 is TGTGCCAGCAGTTTATCAGAGCGGGACTGGATCTACGAGCAGTACTTC. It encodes CASSLSERDWIYEQYF.

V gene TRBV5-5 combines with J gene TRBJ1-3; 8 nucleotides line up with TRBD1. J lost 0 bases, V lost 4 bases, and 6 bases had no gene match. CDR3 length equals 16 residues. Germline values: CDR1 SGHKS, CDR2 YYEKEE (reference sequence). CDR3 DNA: TGTGCCAGCAGCATCACAGGGGGAATCTCTGGAAACACCATATATTTT. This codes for CASSITGGISGNTIYF.

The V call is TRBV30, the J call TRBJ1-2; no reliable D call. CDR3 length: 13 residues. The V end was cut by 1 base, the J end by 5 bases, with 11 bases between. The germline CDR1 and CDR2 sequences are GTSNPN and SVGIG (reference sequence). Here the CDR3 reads CAWSEGLRYGYTF. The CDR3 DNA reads TGTGCCTGGAGTGAGGGTCTTCGGTATGGCTACACCTTC.

The CDR3, as DNA: TGTGCCAGCAACCCGGTACGGACAGTCAATCAGCCCCAGCATTTT. Its translation: CASNPVRTVNQPQHF. This chain uses TRBV6-6 with TRBJ1-5, with a possible D match to TRBD1 (6 bases). CDR1 is MNHNY and CDR2 is SVGAGI in the germline V gene (reference sequence). Trimming cost V 7 bases and J 3 bases, with 16 bases left between them. The length of the CDR3 is 15 residues.